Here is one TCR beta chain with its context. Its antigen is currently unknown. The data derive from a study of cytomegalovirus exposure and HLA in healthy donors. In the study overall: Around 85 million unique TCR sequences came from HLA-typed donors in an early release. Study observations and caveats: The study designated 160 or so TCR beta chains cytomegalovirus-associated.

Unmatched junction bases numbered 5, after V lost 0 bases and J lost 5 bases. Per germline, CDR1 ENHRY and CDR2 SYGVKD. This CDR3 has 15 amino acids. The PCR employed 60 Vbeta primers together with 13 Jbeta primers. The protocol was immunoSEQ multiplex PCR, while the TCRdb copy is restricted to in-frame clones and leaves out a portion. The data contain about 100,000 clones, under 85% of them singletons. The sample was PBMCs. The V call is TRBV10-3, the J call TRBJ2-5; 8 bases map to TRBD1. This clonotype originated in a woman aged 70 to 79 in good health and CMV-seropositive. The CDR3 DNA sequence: TGTGCCATCAGTGAGTCACAGGGGGTGAGTGAGACCCAGTACTTC. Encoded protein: CAISESQGVSETQYF.